The rows below give T cell receptor beta chains drawn from one sample of a study of cytomegalovirus exposure and HLA in healthy donors. The method was immunoSEQ multiplex PCR; TCRdb's version includes in-frame clones alone and lacks a portion of them. The sample lists about 170,000 clones; around four fifths were seen once. Specimen: PBMCs. Receptors originate from a female donor in good health and CMV-seronegative. The conserved cysteine and the conserved F or W are not part of the CDR3 here.

cdr3_aa: ASSTIPGLAGAPLYNEQF; cdr3_length: 18; v_call: TRBV14; j_call: TRBJ2-1
cdr3_aa: ASTGTAYGATNEKLF; cdr3_length: 15; v_call: TRBV19; j_call: TRBJ1-4
cdr3_aa: ASRRTGGGSYT; cdr3_length: 11; v_call: TRBV6-4; j_call: TRBJ1-2
cdr3_aa: ASSRDNQPQH; cdr3_length: 10; v_call: TRBV6-6; j_call: TRBJ1-5
cdr3_aa: ASSTLRDRGHNEQF; cdr3_length: 14; v_call: TRBV19; j_call: TRBJ2-1
cdr3_aa: ASSSTGTIYGYT; cdr3_length: 12; v_call: TRBV6-5; j_call: TRBJ1-2
cdr3_aa: ASSLRASGRAIDEQF; cdr3_length: 15; v_call: TRBV7-4; j_call: TRBJ2-1
cdr3_aa: ASSQDVRRGATDTQY; cdr3_length: 15; v_call: TRBV4-1; j_call: TRBJ2-3
cdr3_aa: ASSELGTEAF; cdr3_length: 10; v_call: TRBV6-1; j_call: TRBJ1-1
cdr3_aa: ASSLGAYGYT; cdr3_length: 10; v_call: TRBV5-1; j_call: TRBJ1-2
cdr3_aa: ASSLGTSGSRD; cdr3_length: 11; v_call: TRBV11-3; j_call: TRBJ2-7
cdr3_aa: ASSLLAGGTNTGELF; cdr3_length: 15; v_call: TRBV7-8; j_call: TRBJ2-2
cdr3_aa: ASILSGSSYNEQF; cdr3_length: 13; v_call: TRBV2; j_call: TRBJ2-1
cdr3_aa: ASSPSTGKGSGNTIY; cdr3_length: 15; v_call: TRBV7-2; j_call: TRBJ1-3
cdr3_aa: ASSLVSGVGELF; cdr3_length: 12; v_call: TRBV5-4; j_call: TRBJ2-2
cdr3_aa: ASSPVPTGDASYNEQF; cdr3_length: 16; v_call: TRBV5-1; j_call: TRBJ2-1
cdr3_aa: ASSIRVVTSNQPQH; cdr3_length: 14; v_call: TRBV19; j_call: TRBJ1-5
cdr3_aa: ASSFDRGLDNEQF; cdr3_length: 13; v_call: TRBV7-3; j_call: TRBJ2-1
cdr3_aa: ASSFRGMNTEAF; cdr3_length: 12; v_call: TRBV5-1; j_call: TRBJ1-1
cdr3_aa: ASSWDSSNYGYT; cdr3_length: 12; v_call: TRBV5-4; j_call: TRBJ1-2
cdr3_aa: ASSTLGQGYEQY; cdr3_length: 12; v_call: TRBV28; j_call: TRBJ2-7
cdr3_aa: ASSRGQPYTEAF; cdr3_length: 12; v_call: TRBV7-8; j_call: TRBJ1-1
cdr3_aa: ASSELAVSYEQY; cdr3_length: 12; v_call: TRBV2; j_call: TRBJ2-7
cdr3_aa: ASSFPGTGLYEQY; cdr3_length: 13; v_call: TRBV27; j_call: TRBJ2-7
cdr3_aa: ASTSTSLPGELF; cdr3_length: 12; v_call: TRBV5-1; j_call: TRBJ2-2
cdr3_aa: ASSPGRGNEKLF; cdr3_length: 12; v_call: TRBV2; j_call: TRBJ1-4
cdr3_aa: ASSRGQGRTEAF; cdr3_length: 12; v_call: TRBV5-4; j_call: TRBJ1-1
cdr3_aa: ATEGQGRSYEQY; cdr3_length: 12; v_call: TRBV28; j_call: TRBJ2-7
cdr3_aa: ASSLWGTGQGNSPLH; cdr3_length: 15; v_call: TRBV7-8; j_call: TRBJ1-6
cdr3_aa: ASSNTGYEQY; cdr3_length: 10; v_call: TRBV7-2; j_call: NA
cdr3_aa: ASSYSSAEAF; cdr3_length: 10; v_call: TRBV6-5; j_call: TRBJ1-1
cdr3_aa: ASSRTGGMSTEAF; cdr3_length: 13; v_call: TRBV6-1; j_call: TRBJ1-1
cdr3_aa: ASRSGSSYNEQF; cdr3_length: 12; v_call: TRBV19; j_call: TRBJ2-1
cdr3_aa: SADRGKGYT; cdr3_length: 9; v_call: TRBV29-1; j_call: TRBJ1-2